The source of this T cell receptor (beta chain) is a study of regulatory T cells in long-lasting Graves disease. About the research overall: Graves' patients (newly diagnosed) had been on antithyroid drugs under 3 months.

In building TCR beta libraries, iRepertoire HTBI primers were used together with Arm-PCR of CDR3 regions. TCRdb passed the multiplex PCR reads through MiXCR, listing each CDR3 protein once. The sample includes 300,000 to 450,000 distinct CDR3 sequences, 15% to 18% of them seen just once. Of note for this clonotype: Given a much more abundant clone one base away, this may be a read error.

CDR1 MNHEY and CDR2 SVGEGT come from the germline V gene. This CDR3 is built from 18 residues. V lost 5 bases, J lost 0 bases, and 14 bases stayed unmatched. Time point denoted: newly diagnosed GD, antithyroid drugs for less than 3 months. PBMCs provided the RNA from which the TCR library was made. Here the sequenced sample was peripheral blood mononuclear cells (PBMCs), taken at new diagnosis, from a patient treated with antithyroid drugs. The clonotype was recovered from a female donor with Graves disease. The V call is TRBV6-2 or TRBV6-3, the J call TRBJ2-5; TRBD2 agrees at 8 bases. The CDR3 loop is CASSGRGLAGSYQETQYF. The CDR3 bases are TGTGCCAGCAGTGGTAGGGGTCTAGCGGGCTCTTACCAAGAGACCCAGTACTTC.